Following are 13 T cell receptor beta chains from one sample sequenced in a study of blood T cell repertoires in COVID-19. Produced via immunoSEQ multiplex PCR; TCRdb's table is partial and in-frame only. The repertoire holds approximately 19,000 clones, with around 86% as singletons. Source material: peripheral blood. Receptor source: a human donor with active COVID-19. The donor label of this sample is uncertain.

The genes are TRBV7-2 and TRBJ2-7, with TRBD2 matching 13 bases. The CDR3 has 15 amino acids. V shed 3 bases, J shed 4 bases, and the junction held 3 bases outside the gene matches. The germline CDR1 and CDR2 sequences are SGHTA and FQGNSA. The CDR3 bases are TGTGCCAGCAGCTTCACTAGCGGGGGGGCGTACGAGCAGTACTTC. The encoded protein is CASSFTSGGAYEQYF.

This chain uses TRBV24-1 with TRBJ2-7, with D uncertain. The length of the CDR3 is 14 residues. Germline lookup yields CDR1 KGHDR and CDR2 SFDVKD. V was trimmed by 0 bases and J by 0 bases, leaving 5 bases between them. The CDR3 reads CATSDLGLSYEQYF. The DNA of the CDR3 is TGTGCCACCAGTGATTTGGGGCTCTCCTACGAGCAGTACTTC.

A note on this clone: One end of the junction does not line up with germline, which may come from a read error. V gene TRBV7-3 combines with J gene TRBJ2-5, with TRBD2 matching 7 bases. CDR3 length: 14 residues. CDR1 is SGHTA, CDR2 FQGTGA, per germline. The CDR3 spells CASSITGGQETQYF. In DNA, the CDR3 is TGTGCCAGCAGCATAACGGGGGGACAAGAGACCCAGTACTTC.

The rearrangement links TRBV5-6 to TRBJ1-5, with 11 bases that match TRBD1. Germline V CDR1 and CDR2: SGHDT, YYEEEE. Germline trimming cut 4 bases from V and 4 bases from J; bases unmatched to any gene: 4. This CDR3 has 15 amino acids. The CDR3 region is CASSVDRGPNQPQHF. The CDR3 DNA reads as TGTGCCAGCAGCGTGGACAGGGGGCCTAATCAGCCCCAGCATTTT. Full variable domain (remainder filled in from reference TRBV5-6 and TRBJ1-5): DAGVTQSPTHLIKTRGQQVTLRCSPKSGHDTVSWYQQALGQGPQFIFQYYEEEERQRGNFPDRFSGHQFPNYSSELNVNALLLGDSALYLCASSVDRGPNQPQHFGDGTRLSIL.

The chain carries TRBV7-9 and TRBJ2-1, with a tentative D call TRBD2 (7 bases). With 7 bases removed from V and 2 bases from J, the gap between germline ends came to 30 bases. The CDR3 runs to 20 residues. CDR1 SEHNR and CDR2 FQNEAQ come from the germline V gene (reference sequence). The CDR3 reads CASTSNIRILGGRAYNEQFF. The CDR3 nucleotides read TGTGCCAGCACCTCGAATATAAGGATTTTGGGGGGGCGAGCCTACAATGAGCAGTTCTTC.

The V and J genes are TRBV4-3 and TRBJ2-5; D gene unclear. CDR1 and CDR2 (germline): LGHNA, YSLEER. The CDR3 runs to 16 residues. V dropped 0 bases and J dropped 1 base, with 12 bases sitting between them. The CDR3 bases are TGCGCCAGCAGCCAAGATCTCCGGTATCTCCAAGAGACCCAGTACTTC. Its translation: CASSQDLRYLQETQYF.

The V call is TRBV19, the J call TRBJ1-2; possible D gene TRBD1, 6 bases. The V and J ends lost 9 bases and 5 bases respectively, with 19 bases between them. CDR1 is LNHDA and CDR2 is SQIVND in the germline V gene (reference sequence). The CDR3 consists of 14 residues. The CDR3: CASKGDDRSYGYTF. The CDR3 nucleotides are TGTGCCAGCAAGGGGGACGACAGGTCATATGGCTACACCTTC.

Note on this clone: An end of the junction does not agree with germline; a read error may underlie this. This sequence joins TRBV5-6 and TRBJ2-3; D is perhaps TRBD1 or TRBD2 (6 bases each). This CDR3 has 14 amino acids. Germline V lookup: CDR1 SGHDT, CDR2 YYEEEE. CDR3: CASSLGGRTDTQYF. The CDR3 DNA reads as TGTGCCAGCAGTTTGGGGGGCAGAACAGATACGCAGTATTTT.

The chain is built from TRBV5-5 and TRBJ1-3; a possible D gene is TRBD1 (6 bases). Trimming shortened V by 4 bases and J by 3 bases, and 20 bases separated the two germline ends. This CDR3 has 17 amino acids. Per the germline V gene, CDR1 is SGHKS and CDR2 is YYEKEE (reference sequence). The CDR3 here is CASSHVRGGGGGNTIYF. The CDR3 DNA reads as TGTGCCAGCAGCCACGTCCGTGGGGGCGGAGGTGGAAACACCATATATTTT.

This clone was found a few times. The rearrangement links TRBV3-1 (or the pseudogene TRBV3-2) to TRBJ2-3, with unresolved D. The CDR3 sequence is 15 residues long. Germline V gene lookup returns CDR1 LGHDT and CDR2 YNNKEL (reference sequence). The V and J ends lost 1 base and 0 bases respectively, with 8 bases between them. Here the CDR3 reads CASSQGTASTDTQYF. The CDR3 region has the DNA TGTGCCAGCAGCCAAGGAACAGCAAGCACAGATACGCAGTATTTT.

The chain carries TRBV3-1 (or the pseudogene TRBV3-2) and TRBJ1-2, with a possible D match to TRBD1 (5 bases). Germline CDR1 is LGHDT and CDR2 is YNNKEL (reference sequence). The CDR3 consists of 13 residues. The V end lost 3 bases, the J end lost 8 bases, and 13 bases lay between the germline ends. The CDR3: CASSHVPGGGYTF. The CDR3 DNA reads as TGTGCCAGCAGCCACGTACCGGGGGGGGGCTACACCTTC.

This rearrangement joins TRBV19 to TRBJ2-7; D possibly corresponds to TRBD1 (6 bases). Germline loops: CDR1 LNHDA, CDR2 SQIVND (reference sequence). This CDR3 is 14 amino acids long. V was trimmed by 3 bases and J by 4 bases, leaving 13 bases between them. CDR3 protein: CASSMSQGGYEQYF. The CDR3 nucleotides read TGTGCCAGTAGTATGTCACAGGGCGGATACGAGCAGTACTTC.

The gene calls are TRBV6-4 and TRBJ2-1; 7 bases line up with TRBD2. The CDR3 is made up of 14 amino acids. Per the germline V gene, CDR1 is MRHNA and CDR2 is SNTAGT. The junction had 3 bases not matched to a gene; V was cut back by 3 bases and J by 4 bases. Here the CDR3 DNA reads TGTGCCAGCAGTGAAGCGGGGAGGTACAATGAGCAGTTCTTC. This translates into CASSEAGRYNEQFF.